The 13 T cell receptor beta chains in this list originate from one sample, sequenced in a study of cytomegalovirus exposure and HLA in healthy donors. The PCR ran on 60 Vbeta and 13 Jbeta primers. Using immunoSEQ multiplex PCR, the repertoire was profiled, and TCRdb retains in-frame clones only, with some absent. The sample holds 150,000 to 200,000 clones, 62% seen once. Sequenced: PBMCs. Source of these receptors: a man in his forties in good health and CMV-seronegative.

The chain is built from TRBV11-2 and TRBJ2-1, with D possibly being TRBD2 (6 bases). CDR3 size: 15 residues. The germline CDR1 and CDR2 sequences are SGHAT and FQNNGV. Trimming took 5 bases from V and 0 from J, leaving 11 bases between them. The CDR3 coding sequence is TGTGCCAGCAGCGGAGGGCCATACTCCTACAATGAGCAGTTCTTC. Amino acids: CASSGGPYSYNEQFF. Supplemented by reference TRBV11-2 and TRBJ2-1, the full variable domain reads EAGVAQSPRYKIIEKRQSVAFWCNPISGHATLYWYQQILGQGPKLLIQFQNNGVVDDSQLPKDRFSAERLKGVDSTLKIQPAKLEDSAVYLCASSGGPYSYNEQFFGPGTRLTVL.

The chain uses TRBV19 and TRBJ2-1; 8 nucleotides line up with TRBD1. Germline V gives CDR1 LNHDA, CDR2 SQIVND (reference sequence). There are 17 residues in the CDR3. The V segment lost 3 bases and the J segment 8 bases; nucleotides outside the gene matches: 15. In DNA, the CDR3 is TGTGCCAGTAGTATTTTGCGCCCCGACAGGGGAGCCCATGAGCAGTTCTTC. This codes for CASSILRPDRGAHEQFF.

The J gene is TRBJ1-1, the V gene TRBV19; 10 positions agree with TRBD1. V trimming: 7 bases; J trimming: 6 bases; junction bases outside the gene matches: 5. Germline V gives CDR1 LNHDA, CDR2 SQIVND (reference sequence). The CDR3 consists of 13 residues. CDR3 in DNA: TGTGCCAGTAAGACCGGGACAGGGGCTGAAGCTTTCTTT. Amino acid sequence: CASKTGTGAEAFF.

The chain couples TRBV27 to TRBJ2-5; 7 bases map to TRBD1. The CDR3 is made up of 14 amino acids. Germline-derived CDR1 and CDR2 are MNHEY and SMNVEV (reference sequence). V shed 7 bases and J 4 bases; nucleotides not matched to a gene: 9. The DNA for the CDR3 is TGTGCCAGCAATCCTACAGGGGTTGCAGAGACCCAGTACTTC. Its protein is CASNPTGVAETQYF.

The CDR3 sequence: CASSLRAGKGNQPQHF. The CDR3 DNA is TGTGCCAGCAGTTTAAGGGCCGGGAAGGGCAATCAGCCCCAGCATTTT. V is TRBV28 and J is TRBJ1-5; no clear D gene. Germline CDR1 is MDHEN and CDR2 is SYDVKM. Trimming pared 2 bases from V and 2 bases from J, leaving 13 bases between. The length of the CDR3 is 16 residues.

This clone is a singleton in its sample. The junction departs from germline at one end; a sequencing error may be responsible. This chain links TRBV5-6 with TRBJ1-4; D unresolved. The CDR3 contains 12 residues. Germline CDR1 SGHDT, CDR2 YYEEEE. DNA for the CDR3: TGTGCCGGCAGGCGAACTAATGAAAAACTGTTTTTT. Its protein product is CAGRRTNEKLFF. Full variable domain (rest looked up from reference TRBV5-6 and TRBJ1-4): DAGVTQSPTHLIKTRGQQVTLRCSPKSGHDTVSWYQQALGQGPQFIFQYYEEEERQRGNFPDRFSGHQFPNYSSELNVNALLLGDSALYLCAGRRTNEKLFFGSGTQLSVL.

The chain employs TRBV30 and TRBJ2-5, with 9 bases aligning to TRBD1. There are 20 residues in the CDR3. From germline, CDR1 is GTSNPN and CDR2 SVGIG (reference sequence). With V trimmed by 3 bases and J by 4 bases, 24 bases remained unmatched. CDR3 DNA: TGTGCCTGGAGACGTGGAGTGTATCGGGGGACAGGGTTGATCCCAGAGACCCAGTACTTC. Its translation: CAWRRGVYRGTGLIPETQYF.

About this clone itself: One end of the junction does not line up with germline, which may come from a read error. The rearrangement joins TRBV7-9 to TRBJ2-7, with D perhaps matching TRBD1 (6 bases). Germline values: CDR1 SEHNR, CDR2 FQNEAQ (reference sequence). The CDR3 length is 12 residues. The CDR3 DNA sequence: TGTTCCAGCAGCCGGACAGACTGGGAGCAGTACTTC. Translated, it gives CSSSRTDWEQYF.

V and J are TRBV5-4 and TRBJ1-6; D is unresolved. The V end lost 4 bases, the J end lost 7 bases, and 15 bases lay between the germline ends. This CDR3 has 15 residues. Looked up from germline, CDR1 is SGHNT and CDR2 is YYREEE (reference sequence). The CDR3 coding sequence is TGTGCCAGCAGCCCGGTTCCCAGGCCCAATTCACCCCTCCACTTT. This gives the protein CASSPVPRPNSPLHF.

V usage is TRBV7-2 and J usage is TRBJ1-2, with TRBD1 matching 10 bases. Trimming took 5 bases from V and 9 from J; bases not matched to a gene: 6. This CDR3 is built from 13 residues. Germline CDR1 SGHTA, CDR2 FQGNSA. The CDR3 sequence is CASSTGTGDSYTF. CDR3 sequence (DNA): TGTGCCAGCAGCACCGGGACAGGGGATAGCTACACCTTC.

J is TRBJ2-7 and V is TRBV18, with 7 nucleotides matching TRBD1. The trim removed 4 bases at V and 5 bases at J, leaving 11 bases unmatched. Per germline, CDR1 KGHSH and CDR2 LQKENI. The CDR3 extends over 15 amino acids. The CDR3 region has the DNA TGTGCCAGCTCACTATCCGGGACAGTGCGGGACGAGCAGTACTTC. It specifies CASSLSGTVRDEQYF. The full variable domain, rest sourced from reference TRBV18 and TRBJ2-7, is NAGVMQNPRHLVRRRGQEARLRCSPMKGHSHVYWYRQLPEEGLKFMVYLQKENIIDESGMPKERFSAEFPKEGPSILRIQQVVRGDSAAYFCASSLSGTVRDEQYFGPGTRLTVT.

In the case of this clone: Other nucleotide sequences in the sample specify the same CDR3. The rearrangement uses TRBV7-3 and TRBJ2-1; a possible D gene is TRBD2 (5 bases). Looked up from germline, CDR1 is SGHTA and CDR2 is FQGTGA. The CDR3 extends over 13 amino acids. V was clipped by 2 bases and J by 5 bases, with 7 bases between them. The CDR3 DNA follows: TGTGCCAGCAGCTTATCCGGGAACAATGAGCAGTTCTTC. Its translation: CASSLSGNNEQFF.

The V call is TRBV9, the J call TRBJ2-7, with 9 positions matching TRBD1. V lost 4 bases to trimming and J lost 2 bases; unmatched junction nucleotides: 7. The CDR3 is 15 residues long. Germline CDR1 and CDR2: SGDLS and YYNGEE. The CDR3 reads CASSPETGGAYEQYF. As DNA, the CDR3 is TGTGCCAGCAGCCCCGAGACAGGGGGTGCCTACGAGCAGTACTTC.